Each of the 5 T cell receptor beta chains below was sequenced from the same sample in a study of blood T cell repertoires in COVID-19. TCRdb's copy holds only in-frame clones and misses some; the assay was immunoSEQ multiplex PCR. The table shows approximately 240,000 clones, with 87% occurring only once. Sequencing used PBMCs or T cells enriched from blood (not recorded which). These receptors all stem from a young woman with acute COVID-19.

The chain combines TRBV6-6 with TRBJ1-4; 7 nucleotides line up with TRBD1. The CDR3 has 15 residues. The J segment lost 8 bases and the V segment lost 2 bases, leaving 8 bases of the junction unmatched. Germline V CDR1 and CDR2: MNHNY, SVGAGI (reference sequence). The CDR3, as DNA: TGTGCCAGCAGTTACGGCGGGACAGTCCCAGAAAAACTGTTTTTT. Translating it yields CASSYGGTVPEKLFF.

This clone is a singleton in its sample. The chain combines TRBV6-5 with TRBJ2-1; tentatively, D is TRBD2 (6 bases). This CDR3 is 15 amino acids long. V was cut by 8 bases and J by 0 bases, with 14 bases left in between. Germline CDR1 reads MNHEY; CDR2 reads SVGAGI. CDR3 loop: CASRLAESSYNEQFF. CDR3 nucleotide sequence: TGTGCCAGCCGTTTAGCGGAAAGCTCCTACAATGAGCAGTTCTTC.

The chain carries TRBV28 and TRBJ2-1; 7 nucleotides match TRBD1. Germline loops: CDR1 MDHEN, CDR2 SYDVKM. This CDR3 region has 12 residues. V gave up 8 bases and J gave up 3 bases; unmatched junction bases: 1. Here the CDR3 reads CASRTGYNEQFF. The CDR3, as DNA: TGTGCCAGCCGGACAGGCTACAATGAGCAGTTCTTC.

The V call is TRBV5-4, the J call TRBJ2-1; D is ambiguous. Germline CDR1 is SGHNT and CDR2 is YYREEE (reference sequence). V was cut by 4 bases and J by 9 bases, with 14 bases left in between. The CDR3 contains 13 residues. Here the CDR3 reads CASSTDPPSEQFF. The CDR3 region has the DNA TGTGCCAGCAGCACTGATCCACCGAGTGAGCAGTTCTTC.

The V call is TRBV7-2, the J call TRBJ2-1, with a possible D match to TRBD2 (6 bases). Germline values: CDR1 SGHTA, CDR2 FQGNSA. The germline V and J ends were trimmed by 2 bases and 9 bases, with 20 bases remaining between them. This CDR3 spans 16 amino acids. In DNA, the CDR3 is TGTGCCAGCAGCTTATTATCTTCCCCTAGCGTTCGTGAGCAGTTCTTC. It translates to CASSLLSSPSVREQFF. Variable domain in full (rest from reference TRBV7-2 and TRBJ2-1): GAGVSQSPSNKVTEKGKDVELRCDPISGHTALYWYRQSLGQGLEFLIYFQGNSAPDKSGLPSDRFSAERTGGSVSTLTIQRTQQEDSAVYLCASSLLSSPSVREQFFGPGTRLTVL.